This T cell receptor (beta chain) comes out of a study of blood T cell repertoires in COVID-19. Across the whole study: PBMCs, B-cell-depleted T cells, or T cells were the source of the cDNA or gDNA that made up the material.

This clone was observed a single time. Germline CDR1 is SNHLY and CDR2 is FYNNEI. V gave up 6 bases and J gave up 6 bases; unmatched junction bases: 20. This CDR3 has 18 residues. Assay: immunoSEQ multiplex PCR; the TCRdb copy retains only in-frame clones and omits some. The profile shows nearly 250,000 clones, about nine tenths of them singletons. The specimen was PBMCs or T cells enriched from blood (not recorded which). The sequence derives from a man between 50 and 59 years old who had been exposed to COVID-19. This chain joins TRBV2 and TRBJ1-2; TRBD1 agrees at 9 bases. The CDR3 DNA is TGTGCCAGCAGACCCCCCATCGGGACAGGGATCCTAGGAGATGGCTACACCTTC. Amino acids: CASRPPIGTGILGDGYTF. Full variable domain (missing parts from reference TRBV2 and TRBJ1-2): EPEVTQTPSHQVTQMGQEVILRCVPISNHLYFYWYRQILGQKVEFLVSFYNNEISEKSEIFDDQFSVERPDGSNFTLKIRSTKLEDSAMYFCASRPPIGTGILGDGYTFGSGTRLTVV.